This T cell receptor (beta chain) originates from a study of CD8 T cells in ankylosing spondylitis. Study-wide points: With a CD8+ phenotype, disease-linked clones were relatively rare in peripheral blood.

This CDR3 is 14 amino acids long. Germline V lookup: CDR1 SEHNR, CDR2 FQNEAQ (reference sequence). Deletions cut 1 base from V and 8 bases from J, with 12 bases between. TCRdb redid the calling of the 5' RACE reads with MiXCR, one entry per CDR3 protein. This table holds 240,000 or so distinct CDR3 sequences, approximately 11% found once. There are a few counts of this clonotype. Its antigen remains unknown. The V call is TRBV7-9, the J call TRBJ2-1, with unresolved D. The receptor was derived from a male donor with ankylosing spondylitis or in good health (not recorded which). Sequenced sample: blood, either unsorted or a sorted T cell fraction (not recorded which). The CDR3 loop reads CASSLGSGFDEQFF. The DNA for the CDR3 is TGTGCCAGCAGCTTAGGGTCGGGTTTTGATGAGCAGTTCTTC. Based on the CDR3 plus reference TRBV7-9 and TRBJ2-1, the full variable domain is DTGVSQNPRHKITKRGQNVTFRCDPISEHNRLYWYRQTLGQGPEFLTYFQNEAQLEKSRLLSDRFSAERPKGSFSTLEIQRTEQGDSAMYLCASSLGSGFDEQFFGPGTRLTVL.